A single sample gave rise to the 13 T cell receptor beta chains below, sequenced in a study of T-cell memory formation after mild COVID-19. TCRdb reprocessed the 5' RACE reads via MiXCR and lists one record per CDR3 protein. The data show some 410,000 distinct CDR3 sequences, with about 22% seen just once and roughly 13% held by the top ten. Input material: PBMCs or a T cell subset sorted from them (not recorded which). These receptors were obtained from an adult woman who had mild COVID-19 (a few samples of this study predate the infection). Cell type and time point are not known.

This clonotype appeared a few times. The rearrangement uses TRBV12-3 or TRBV12-4 and TRBJ2-5, with a weak D call TRBD1 (6 bases). Trimming shortened V by 6 bases and J by 5 bases, and 22 bases separated the two germline ends. The CDR3 length is 16 residues. The CDR3 nucleotides read TGTGCCAGCAGCCGTGCCTTAGGGATGAGGGGGGAGACCCAGTACTTC. Translated: CASSRALGMRGETQYF.

V is TRBV29-1 and J is TRBJ2-1; TRBD1 matches at 8 bases. V lost 4 bases, J lost 3 bases, and 5 bases stayed unmatched. This CDR3 region has 14 residues. Germline V lookup: CDR1 SQVTM, CDR2 ANQGSEA. CDR3 in DNA: TGCAGCGTTGCCGGGACAGGAATCTACAATGAGCAGTTCTTC. Its translation: CSVAGTGIYNEQFF.

V is TRBV30 and J is TRBJ2-7, with D perhaps matching TRBD1 (6 bases). V was pared by 7 bases and J by 6 bases, with 13 bases between. This CDR3 is built from 11 residues. The germline gives CDR1 GTSNPN, CDR2 SVGIG (reference sequence). The CDR3: CASEGGSEQYF. CDR3 sequence (DNA): TGTGCCTCCGAAGGGGGTTCCGAGCAGTACTTC.

The sample holds a few counts of this clonotype. The gene calls are TRBV7-9 and TRBJ2-1, with TRBD2 matching over 10 bases. The V gene's germline CDR1 is SEHNR and CDR2 FQNEAQ (reference sequence). After removal of 1 base from V and 8 bases from J, the junction contained 8 bases not matched to a gene. This CDR3 region has 16 residues. The CDR3 sequence is CASSLEERGGLDEQFF. CDR3 sequence (DNA): TGTGCCAGCAGCTTAGAGGAGCGGGGGGGCCTCGATGAGCAGTTCTTC. Full variable domain (rest looked up from reference TRBV7-9 and TRBJ2-1): DTGVSQNPRHKITKRGQNVTFRCDPISEHNRLYWYRQTLGQGPEFLTYFQNEAQLEKSRLLSDRFSAERPKGSFSTLEIQRTEQGDSAMYLCASSLEERGGLDEQFFGPGTRLTVL.

The chain employs TRBV6-1 and TRBJ2-7, with 11 bases that match TRBD2. V shed 6 bases, J shed 5 bases, and the junction held 6 bases outside the gene matches. The germline V gene has CDR1 MNHNS and CDR2 SASEGT. This CDR3 is built from 14 residues. The CDR3 region has the DNA TGTGCCAGCAGGGGACTAGCGGTTCTCCACGAGCAGTACTTC. Translation gives CASRGLAVLHEQYF.

This clonotype has a count of ten or more. The gene calls are TRBV9 and TRBJ2-5, with 8 bases fitting TRBD1. Per the germline V gene, CDR1 is SGDLS and CDR2 is YYNGEE. This CDR3 has 15 amino acids. Losses at the gene ends were 3 bases for V and 5 bases for J; bases not matched to a gene: 9. In DNA form, the CDR3 reads TGTGCCAGCAGCGAGGAACAGGGGGGAGGTGAGACCCAGTACTTC. As protein: CASSEEQGGGETQYF.

V usage is TRBV24-1 and J usage is TRBJ2-5; D is tentatively TRBD1 or TRBD2 (5 bases each). CDR1 is KGHDR, CDR2 SFDVKD, per germline. V gave up 3 bases and J gave up 4 bases, with 11 bases separating them. The CDR3 extends over 14 amino acids. The CDR3: CATSDRLGRETQYF. In nucleotides, the CDR3 is TGTGCCACCAGTGATCGACTGGGACGAGAGACCCAGTACTTC.

This clonotype came up many times. The chain couples TRBV5-1 to TRBJ2-1, with a possible D match to TRBD2 (6 bases). CDR3 length: 15 amino acids. Germline CDR1 is SGHRS and CDR2 is YFSETQ. V lost 0 bases, J lost 8 bases, and 15 bases lay in between. CDR3 region: CASSLEPSDLHEQFF. The CDR3 DNA reads TGCGCCAGCAGCTTGGAGCCTAGCGACCTGCATGAGCAGTTCTTC.

The chain uses TRBV18 and TRBJ1-1, with D tentatively TRBD1 (6 bases). V shed 4 bases and J shed 1 base, with 13 bases lying between them. This CDR3 is built from 15 residues. Germline V gene lookup returns CDR1 KGHSH and CDR2 LQKENI. CDR3 nucleotides: TGTGCCAGCTCACTCCCCTCGACAGGGAACACTGAAGCTTTCTTT. Translating gives CASSLPSTGNTEAFF.

The genes are TRBV6-5 and TRBJ1-4; perhaps TRBD1 as D (5 bases). Germline CDR1 reads MNHEY; CDR2 reads SVGAGI. CDR3 length: 14 amino acids. The V end lost 7 bases, the J end lost 5 bases, and 14 bases lay between the germline ends. CDR3 protein: CASKVTGRNEKLFF. CDR3 DNA sequence: TGTGCCAGCAAGGTCACAGGACGAAATGAAAAACTGTTTTTT.

This clonotype occurred many times. The genes are TRBV6-2 or TRBV6-3 and TRBJ2-7; tentative D call: TRBD1 (6 bases). Per germline, CDR1 MNHEY and CDR2 SVGEGT. CDR3 length: 16 amino acids. V lost 6 bases and J 0 bases, leaving 18 bases between the germline ends. CDR3 amino acids: CASRWDKQRVSYEQYF. CDR3 bases: TGTGCCAGCAGATGGGACAAGCAACGAGTCTCCTACGAGCAGTACTTC.

V usage is TRBV12-3 or TRBV12-4 and J usage is TRBJ1-1; D perhaps matches TRBD1 (6 bases). The CDR3 spans 15 residues. Trimming took 3 bases from V and 4 from J, leaving 15 bases between them. For the CDR3, the DNA is TGTGCCAGCAGTTTGGGGCCGGGGACATTCACTGAAGCTTTCTTT. Translated, it gives CASSLGPGTFTEAFF.

The J gene is TRBJ2-1, the V gene TRBV12-3 or TRBV12-4; D is uncertain. The CDR3 runs to 16 residues. The V end lost 2 bases, the J end lost 0 bases, and 11 bases lay between the germline ends. In DNA form, the CDR3 reads TGTGCCAGCAGTTTATTGGTCTGGGGCTCCTACAATGAGCAGTTCTTC. This encodes CASSLLVWGSYNEQFF.